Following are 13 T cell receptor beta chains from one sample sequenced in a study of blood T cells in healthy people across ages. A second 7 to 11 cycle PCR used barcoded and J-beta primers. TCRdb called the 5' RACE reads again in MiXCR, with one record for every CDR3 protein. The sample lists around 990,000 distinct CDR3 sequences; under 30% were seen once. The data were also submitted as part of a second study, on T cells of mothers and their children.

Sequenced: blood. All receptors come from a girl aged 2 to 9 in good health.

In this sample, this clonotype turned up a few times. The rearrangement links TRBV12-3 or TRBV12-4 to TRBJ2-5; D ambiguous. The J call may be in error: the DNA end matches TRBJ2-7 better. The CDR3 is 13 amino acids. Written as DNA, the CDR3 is TGTGCCAGCAGTTTTGGGTTGCCCTACGAGCAGTACTTC. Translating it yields CASSFGLPYEQYF.

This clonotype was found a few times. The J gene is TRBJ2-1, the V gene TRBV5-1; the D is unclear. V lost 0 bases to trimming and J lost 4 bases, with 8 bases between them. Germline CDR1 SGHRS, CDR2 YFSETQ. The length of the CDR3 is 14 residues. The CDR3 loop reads CASSLEQVYNEQFF. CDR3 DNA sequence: TGCGCCAGCAGCTTGGAGCAGGTTTACAATGAGCAGTTCTTC.

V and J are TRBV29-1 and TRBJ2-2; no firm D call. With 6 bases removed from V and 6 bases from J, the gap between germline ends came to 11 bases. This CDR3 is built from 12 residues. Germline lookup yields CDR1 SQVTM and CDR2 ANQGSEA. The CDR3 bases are TGCAGCGTCCGTCTAGAGGCCGGGGAGCTGTTTTTT. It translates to CSVRLEAGELFF.

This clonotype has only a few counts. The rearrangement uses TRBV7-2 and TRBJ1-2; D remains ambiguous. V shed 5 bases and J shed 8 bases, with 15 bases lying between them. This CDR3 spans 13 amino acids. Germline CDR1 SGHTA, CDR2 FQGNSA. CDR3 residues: CASSPSDRGGYTF. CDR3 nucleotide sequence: TGTGCCAGCAGCCCTTCCGACCGCGGAGGCTACACCTTC.

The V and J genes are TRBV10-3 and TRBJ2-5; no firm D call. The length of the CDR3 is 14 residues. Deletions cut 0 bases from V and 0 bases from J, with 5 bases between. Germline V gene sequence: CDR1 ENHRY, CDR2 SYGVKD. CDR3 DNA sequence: TGTGCCATCAGTGAGTCCAGAAACCAAGAGACCCAGTACTTC. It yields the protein CAISESRNQETQYF.

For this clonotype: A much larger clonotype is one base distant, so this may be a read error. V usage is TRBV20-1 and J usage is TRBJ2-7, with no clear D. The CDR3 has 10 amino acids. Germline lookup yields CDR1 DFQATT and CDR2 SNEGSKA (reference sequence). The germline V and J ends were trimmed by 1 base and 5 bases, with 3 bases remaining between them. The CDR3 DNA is TGCAGTGCTAGAGGGGACGAGCAGTACTTC. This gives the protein CSARGDEQYF.

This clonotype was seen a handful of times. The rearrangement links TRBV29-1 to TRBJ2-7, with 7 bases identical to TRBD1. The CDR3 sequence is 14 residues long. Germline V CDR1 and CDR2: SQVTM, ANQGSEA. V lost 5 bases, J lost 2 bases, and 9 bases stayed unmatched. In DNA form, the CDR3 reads TGCAGCGTTCGAACCGGGACAGTTCCCTACGAGCAGTACTTC. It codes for CSVRTGTVPYEQYF.

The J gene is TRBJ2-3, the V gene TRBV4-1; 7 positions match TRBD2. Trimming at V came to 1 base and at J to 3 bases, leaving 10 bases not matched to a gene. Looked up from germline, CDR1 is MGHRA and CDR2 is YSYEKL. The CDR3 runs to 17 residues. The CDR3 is CASSQVAMIGGTDTQYF. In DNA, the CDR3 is TGCGCCAGCAGCCAAGTGGCAATGATCGGGGGGACAGATACGCAGTATTTT.

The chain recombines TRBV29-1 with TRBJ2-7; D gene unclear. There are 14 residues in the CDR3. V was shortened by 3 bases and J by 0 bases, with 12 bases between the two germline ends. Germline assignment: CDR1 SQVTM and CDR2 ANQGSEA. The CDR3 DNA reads TGCAGCGTTGAGGCCGACGCGAGCTCCTACGAGCAGTACTTC. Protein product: CSVEADASSYEQYF.

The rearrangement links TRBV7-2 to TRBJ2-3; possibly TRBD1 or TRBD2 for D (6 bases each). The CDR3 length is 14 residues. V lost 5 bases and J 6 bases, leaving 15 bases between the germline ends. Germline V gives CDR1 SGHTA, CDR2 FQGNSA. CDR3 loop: CASSIMGGSDTQYF. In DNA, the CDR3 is TGTGCCAGCAGCATAATGGGGGGCTCTGATACGCAGTATTTT.

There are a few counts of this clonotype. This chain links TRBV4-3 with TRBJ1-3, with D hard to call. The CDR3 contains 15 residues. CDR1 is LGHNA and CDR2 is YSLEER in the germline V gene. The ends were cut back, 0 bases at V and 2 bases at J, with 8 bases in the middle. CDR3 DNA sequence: TGCGCCAGCAGCCAAGATTATCCCGCTGGAAACACCATATATTTT. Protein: CASSQDYPAGNTIYF.

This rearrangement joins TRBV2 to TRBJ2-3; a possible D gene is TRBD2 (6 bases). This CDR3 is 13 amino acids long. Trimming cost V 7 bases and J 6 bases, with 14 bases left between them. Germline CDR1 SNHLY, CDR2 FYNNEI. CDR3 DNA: TGTGCCAGCACGTCCAGGGAGGTGGATACGCAGTATTTT. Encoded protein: CASTSREVDTQYF.

DNA for the CDR3: TGCAGTGCCCCCCCAACGCATAGCACAGATACGCAGTATTTT. Translated, it gives CSAPPTHSTDTQYF. J is TRBJ2-3 and V is TRBV20-1; D is undetermined. This CDR3 is 14 amino acids long. The ends were cut back, 6 bases at V and 0 bases at J, with 13 bases in the middle. Per the germline V gene, CDR1 is DFQATT and CDR2 is SNEGSKA (reference sequence).